The clone carrying this T cell receptor (beta chain) turned up a few times. Enrolment of Seattle patients took place during active infection, and they were followed longitudinally. The sample originates from a study of blood T cell repertoires in COVID-19. Study in general: Spain, Italy and the United States supplied samples that represented acute and convalescent COVID-19.

The CDR3 has 15 amino acids. CDR1 is MGHRA and CDR2 is YSYEKL in the germline V gene. Trimming removed 4 bases at V and 2 bases at J, with 13 bases between. Measured with immunoSEQ multiplex PCR; TCRdb has only the in-frame clones, and not every one. The sample has about 130,000 clones; approximately 85% are singletons. The source is a man aged 25 to 40 with COVID-19, enrolled during active disease. The chain employs TRBV4-1 and TRBJ2-3; possibly TRBD2 for D (6 bases). Sequenced sample: peripheral blood. The CDR3 DNA reads TGCGCCAGCAGCCTTTCGGGACTTTTCACAGATACGCAGTATTTT. Amino acid sequence: CASSLSGLFTDTQYF.